Presented here are 22 T cell receptor beta chains from one specimen sequenced in a study of CD4 T cells in relation to SARS-CoV-2 and coronaviruses. TCRdb's table, derived via immunoSEQ multiplex PCR, lists solely in-frame clones and lacks some. The sample contains around 25,000 clones, about 80% of which appear only once. These TCRs are of unknown antigen specificity. Unexposed donor CD4+ T cells date from about 2011-2018, before the COVID-19 pandemic. The cells were cultured for about ten days before CD4+ T cells were isolated. The sample comprised CD4+ T cells from PBMCs, cultured in vitro. Receptors originate from a human donor in good health.

This chain uses TRBV19 with TRBJ1-5; TRBD1 agrees at 9 bases. The CDR3 is 19 amino acids. Germline CDR1 and CDR2: LNHDA and SQIVND (reference sequence). The V gene end was trimmed by 3 bases and the J gene end by 6 bases; junction bases not matched to a gene: 18. Here the CDR3 reads CASSIVSSLGTGYSQPQHF. The CDR3 DNA sequence: TGTGCCAGTAGTATTGTCTCGTCGCTGGGGACAGGGTATTCTCAGCCCCAGCATTTT.

The chain links TRBV6-1 to TRBJ1-3, with no clear D. This CDR3 has 17 amino acids. Per the germline V gene, CDR1 is MNHNS and CDR2 is SASEGT. Trimming removed 2 bases from V and 0 bases from J, with 14 bases in between. CDR3 nucleotide sequence: TGTGCCAGCAGTGAACGCAGTTCGAGTTACTCTGGAAACACCATATATTTT. Encoded protein: CASSERSSSYSGNTIYF.

This clone was observed a few times. The chain carries TRBV28 and TRBJ1-5; 9 nucleotides agree with TRBD1. The CDR3 contains 16 residues. V trimming: 0 bases; J trimming: 0 bases; junction bases outside the gene matches: 0. Germline V lookup: CDR1 MDHEN, CDR2 SYDVKM. Here the CDR3 DNA reads TGTGCCAGCAGTTTATGGGGACAGGGTAGCAATCAGCCCCAGCATTTT. Its protein is CASSLWGQGSNQPQHF.

This chain connects TRBV6-5 to TRBJ2-5; D perhaps matches TRBD2 (6 bases). This CDR3 has 15 residues. From germline, CDR1 is MNHEY and CDR2 SVGAGI. V was trimmed by 0 bases and J by 5 bases, leaving 13 bases between them. The CDR3 loop is CASSYSKLASETQYF. CDR3 in DNA: TGTGCCAGCAGTTACTCGAAACTAGCCAGCGAGACCCAGTACTTC.

This clone was seen only once. The chain joins TRBV2 to TRBJ1-5; D unclear. Germline CDR1 SNHLY, CDR2 FYNNEI. The CDR3 length is 15 residues. The germline V and J ends were trimmed by 5 bases and 0 bases, with 11 bases remaining between them. CDR3 in amino acids: CASSPESISNQPQHF. The CDR3 DNA follows: TGTGCCAGCAGTCCTGAGTCTATTAGCAATCAGCCCCAGCATTTT.

The rearrangement uses TRBV6-1 and TRBJ2-1; 16 positions match TRBD2. The CDR3 loop spans 17 amino acids. Germline V gives CDR1 MNHNS, CDR2 SASEGT. The J segment lost 5 bases and the V segment lost 4 bases, leaving 5 bases of the junction unmatched. The chain's CDR3 is CASSAGLAGGPHNEQFF. The CDR3 DNA reads as TGTGCCAGCAGTGCGGGACTAGCGGGAGGGCCACACAATGAGCAGTTCTTC.

This clone came up once. The chain combines TRBV11-1 with TRBJ2-1; the match to TRBD1 covers 8 bases. This CDR3 region has 17 residues. Trimming at V came to 0 bases and at J to 3 bases, leaving 7 bases not matched to a gene. Germline V CDR1 and CDR2: SGHAT, FQDESV (reference sequence). DNA of the CDR3: TGTGCCAGCAGCTTAGCCCGACAGGGGAAGGGCTACAATGAGCAGTTCTTC. Translating it yields CASSLARQGKGYNEQFF.

V gene TRBV6-2 or TRBV6-3 combines with J gene TRBJ1-4; the D is unclear. The germline gives CDR1 MNHEY, CDR2 SVGEGT. Trimming cost V 5 bases and J 5 bases, with 9 bases left between them. This CDR3 is 13 amino acids long. CDR3 nucleotides: TGTGCCAGCAGTCGGAGGGTGAATGAAAAACTGTTTTTT. Protein product: CASSRRVNEKLFF.

This clone is large within its sample. The rearrangement links TRBV24-1 to TRBJ2-1; 7 bases fit TRBD2. V lost 5 bases and J lost 3; bases outside the gene matches: 6. Per the germline V gene, CDR1 is KGHDR and CDR2 is SFDVKD. The CDR3 has 15 amino acids. The CDR3 DNA reads TGTGCCACCAGTGCGAGACGGGACTACTACAATGAGCAGTTCTTC. It translates to CATSARRDYYNEQFF.

This clone was found a few times. This sequence joins TRBV5-4 and TRBJ1-2; D is unclear. V shed 5 bases and J shed 8 bases, with 16 bases lying between them. Germline V gene data show CDR1 as SGHNT and CDR2 as YYREEE (reference sequence). The CDR3 runs 13 residues. CDR3 region: CASSIADRLGYTF. The CDR3 bases are TGTGCCAGCAGTATAGCTGATCGTCTGGGCTACACCTTC. Looking up the rest from reference TRBV5-4 and TRBJ1-2 gives the full variable domain: ETGVTQSPTHLIKTRGQQVTLRCSSQSGHNTVSWYQQALGQGPQFIFQYYREEENGRGNFPPRFSGLQFPNYSSELNVNALELDDSALYLCASSIADRLGYTFGSGTRLTVV.

The chain has TRBV4-1 and TRBJ1-2, with 10 nucleotides matching TRBD1. With 1 base clipped from V and 6 bases from J, the junction kept 8 bases outside the gene matches. Germline-derived CDR1 and CDR2 are MGHRA and YSYEKL. The CDR3 spans 16 residues. CDR3 nucleotide sequence: TGCGCCAGCAGCCAAGTAACTAGGGACAGGGGCAATGGCTACACCTTC. Translating it yields CASSQVTRDRGNGYTF.

This clone was picked up a small number of times. This chain uses TRBV5-1 with TRBJ2-1, with 9 bases lining up with TRBD2. CDR3 size: 15 residues. The V and J ends lost 6 bases and 6 bases, in that order; junction bases with no gene match: 10. CDR1 is SGHRS, CDR2 YFSETQ, per germline. The CDR3 DNA follows: TGCGCCAGCAAAGGGGGCGGGAGGGCCCTCAATGAGCAGTTCTTC. Residues: CASKGGGRALNEQFF. The complete variable domain, with remaining parts taken from reference TRBV5-1 and TRBJ2-1, reads KAGVTQTPRYLIKTRGQQVTLSCSPISGHRSVSWYQQTPGQGLQFLFEYFSETQRNKGNFPGRFSGRQFSNSRSEMNVSTLELGDSALYLCASKGGGRALNEQFFGPGTRLTVL.

The V gene is TRBV24-1, the J gene TRBJ2-7; D unresolved. CDR1 is KGHDR, CDR2 SFDVKD, per germline. The CDR3 is 12 amino acids. V was trimmed by 7 bases and J by 1 base, leaving 7 bases between them. The CDR3 bases are TGTGCCACCAGCGGCGGATCCTACGAGCAGTACTTC. Translation: CATSGGSYEQYF.

The chain joins TRBV5-1 to TRBJ2-3, with D possibly being TRBD2 (5 bases). From germline, CDR1 is SGHRS and CDR2 YFSETQ. V dropped 0 bases and J dropped 4 bases, with 9 bases sitting between them. The CDR3 runs to 14 residues. This chain's CDR3 is CASSLAGTADTQYF. CDR3 bases: TGCGCCAGCAGCTTGGCGGGAACGGCAGATACGCAGTATTTT.

The J gene is TRBJ2-5, the V gene TRBV19; 8 nucleotides agree with TRBD1. With V trimmed by 5 bases and J by 3 bases, 5 bases remained unmatched. The CDR3 loop spans 14 amino acids. Germline V CDR1 and CDR2: LNHDA, SQIVND (reference sequence). CDR3 DNA sequence: TGTGCCAGTAGTTCGTGGACAGGGAAAGAGACCCAGTACTTC. Translated: CASSSWTGKETQYF.

The table lists this clone with a few counts. V and J are TRBV30 and TRBJ1-5; 10 positions match TRBD1. The germline V gene encodes CDR1 GTSNPN and CDR2 SVGIG (reference sequence). V dropped 2 bases and J dropped 3; count of bases not matched to a gene: 4. The CDR3 is made up of 15 amino acids. CDR3 in amino acids: CAWSTTGGNNQPQHF. CDR3 DNA sequence: TGTGCCTGGAGTACGACAGGGGGCAACAATCAGCCCCAGCATTTT. Full variable domain (outside the CDR3, taken from reference TRBV30 and TRBJ1-5): SQTIHQWPATLVQPVGSPLSLECTVEGTSNPNLYWYRQAAGRGLQLLFYSVGIGQISSEVPQNLSASRPQDRQFILSSKKLLLSDSGFYLCAWSTTGGNNQPQHFGDGTRLSIL.

This clone showed up just once. The chain joins TRBV7-9 to TRBJ2-1; 9 bases line up with TRBD2. Germline CDR1 and CDR2: SEHNR and FQNEAQ (reference sequence). The CDR3 extends over 15 amino acids. V dropped 6 bases and J dropped 2; count of bases not matched to a gene: 5. The CDR3 bases are TGTGCCAGCAGGGATGGACTAGCGACCTACAATGAGCAGTTCTTC. Protein product: CASRDGLATYNEQFF.

V and J are TRBV25-1 and TRBJ2-7; D remains unclear. CDR3 size: 11 residues. Looked up from germline, CDR1 is MGHDK and CDR2 is SYGVNS. V dropped 2 bases and J dropped 5 bases, with 4 bases sitting between them. The DNA of the CDR3 is TGTGCCAGCAGTGAAGAGGACGAGCAGTACTTC. Translated: CASSEEDEQYF.

This chain connects TRBV28 to TRBJ2-7, with TRBD2 matching 7 bases. V shed 4 bases, J shed 0 bases, and the junction held 6 bases outside the gene matches. The CDR3 sequence is 15 residues long. Germline CDR1 and CDR2: MDHEN and SYDVKM. CDR3 DNA: TGTGCCAGCAGTTCTGCGGGCGGGAGCTCCTACGAGCAGTACTTC. It codes for CASSSAGGSSYEQYF.

The chain recombines TRBV28 with TRBJ1-6, with TRBD1 identical over 9 bases. The trim removed 9 bases at V and 9 bases at J, leaving 3 bases unmatched. The germline V gene has CDR1 MDHEN and CDR2 SYDVKM. This CDR3 has 12 residues. This CDR3 is CASRQGGSPLHF. CDR3 coding DNA: TGTGCCAGTCGACAGGGGGGTTCACCCCTCCACTTT. Combining the CDR3 with reference TRBV28 and TRBJ1-6 gives the whole variable domain DVKVTQSSRYLVKRTGEKVFLECVQDMDHENMFWYRQDPGLGLRLIYFSYDVKMKEKGDIPEGYSVSREKKERFSLILESASTNQTSMYLCASRQGGSPLHFGNGTRLTVT.

This chain links TRBV10-3 with TRBJ1-2; 10 bases line up with TRBD1. The CDR3 extends over 14 amino acids. The ends lost 6 bases at V and 4 bases at J; junction bases unmatched: 5. Germline assignment: CDR1 ENHRY and CDR2 SYGVKD. CDR3 amino acids: CAIRPGQGIYGYTF. Written as DNA, the CDR3 is TGTGCCATCAGGCCGGGACAGGGGATCTATGGCTACACCTTC.

This clone appeared a single time. The chain carries TRBV5-1 and TRBJ2-2, with 14 bases identical to TRBD2. Germline V CDR1 and CDR2: SGHRS, YFSETQ. This CDR3 contains 18 residues. J was trimmed by 4 bases and V by 3 bases; bases with no gene match: 8. CDR3 nucleotides: TGCGCCAGCAGCTCCGCCGGGACTAGCGGGAGCGTCACCGGGGAGCTGTTTTTT. It is translated as CASSSAGTSGSVTGELFF. The full variable domain, in which reference TRBV5-1 and TRBJ2-2 provide the parts outside the CDR3, is KAGVTQTPRYLIKTRGQQVTLSCSPISGHRSVSWYQQTPGQGLQFLFEYFSETQRNKGNFPGRFSGRQFSNSRSEMNVSTLELGDSALYLCASSSAGTSGSVTGELFFGEGSRLTVL.